The clone carrying this T cell receptor beta chain was seen only a few times. CDR1 is MNHNY and CDR2 is SVGAGI in the germline V gene (reference sequence). CDR3 length: 13 residues. Trimming took 8 bases from V and 4 from J, leaving 14 bases between them. This sample was taken from a study of cytomegalovirus exposure and HLA in healthy donors. PCR amplification relied on 60 Vbeta primers (plus 13 Jbeta primers). Measured with immunoSEQ multiplex PCR; TCRdb has only the in-frame clones, and not every one. The sample carries more than 95,000 clones, about 70% recorded once. The sequence derives from a man aged 25 to 45 in good health and CMV-seronegative. The chain is built from TRBV6-6 and TRBJ1-2; D possibly corresponds to TRBD1 (5 bases). The specimen was PBMCs. This CDR3 is CASGRGVSYGYTF. The CDR3 nucleotides read TGTGCCAGCGGCCGGGGGGTTTCCTATGGCTACACCTTC.